This record concerns one T cell receptor beta chain sequence. Seattle's enrolled individuals joined amid active infection and were then monitored longitudinally. In the original analysis: Reference gene primer amplification gave estimated nucleated cell counts. Libraries were prepared by immunoSEQ multiplex PCR; TCRdb keeps only in-frame clonotypes and omits some of them. D and trimming come from the DNA, and the V and J calls and clone size come from that table. The sample lists about 370,000 clones, approximately 88% occurring once. Trimming cost V 3 bases and J 2 bases, with 12 bases left between them. The CDR3 runs 15 residues. CDR1 and CDR2 from the germline V gene are SEHNR and FQNEAQ (reference sequence). This record comes from a study of blood T cell repertoires in COVID-19.

The rearrangement links TRBV7-9 to TRBJ2-3; possibly TRBD2 for D (5 bases). The sequenced sample was peripheral blood. The sequence was collected from a woman aged 30 to 39 with COVID-19, enrolled during active disease. The CDR3 spells CASSFLEDLTDTQYF. CDR3 in DNA: TGTGCCAGCAGCTTCTTGGAGGACCTCACAGATACGCAGTATTTT. Combining the CDR3 with reference TRBV7-9 and TRBJ2-3 gives the whole variable domain DTGVSQNPRHKITKRGQNVTFRCDPISEHNRLYWYRQTLGQGPEFLTYFQNEAQLEKSRLLSDRFSAERPKGSFSTLEIQRTEQGDSAMYLCASSFLEDLTDTQYFGPGTRLTVL.